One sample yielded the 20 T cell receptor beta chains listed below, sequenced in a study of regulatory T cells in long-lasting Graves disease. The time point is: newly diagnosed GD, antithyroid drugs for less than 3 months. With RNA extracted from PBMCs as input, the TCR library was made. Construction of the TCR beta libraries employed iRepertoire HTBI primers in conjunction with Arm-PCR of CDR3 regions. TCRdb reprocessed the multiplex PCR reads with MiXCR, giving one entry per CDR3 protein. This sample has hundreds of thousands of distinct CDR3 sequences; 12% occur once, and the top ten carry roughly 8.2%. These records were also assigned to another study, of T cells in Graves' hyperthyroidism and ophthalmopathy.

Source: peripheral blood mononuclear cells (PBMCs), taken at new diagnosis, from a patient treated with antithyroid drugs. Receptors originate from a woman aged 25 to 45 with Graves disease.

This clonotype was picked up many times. In DNA, the CDR3 is TGTGCCAGCAGTGAGTGGGGGTCCTACAATGAGCAGTTCTTC. Its translation: CASSEWGSYNEQFF. The chain has TRBV2 and TRBJ2-1; D possibly matches TRBD1 or TRBD2 (5 bases each). The CDR3 is 14 amino acids. Germline V lookup: CDR1 SNHLY, CDR2 FYNNEI. With 3 bases removed from V and 1 base from J, the gap between germline ends came to 7 bases.

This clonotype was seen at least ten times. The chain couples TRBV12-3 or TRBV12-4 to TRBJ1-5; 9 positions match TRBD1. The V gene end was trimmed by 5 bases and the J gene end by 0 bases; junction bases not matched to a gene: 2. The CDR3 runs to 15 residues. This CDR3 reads CASSGTGSSNQPQHF. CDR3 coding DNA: TGTGCCAGCAGTGGGACAGGGTCTAGCAATCAGCCCCAGCATTTT.

The chain's CDR3 is CASSMDNRRDRDQPQHF. The CDR3 region has the DNA TGTGCCAGTAGTATGGACAATCGCCGGGACAGAGATCAGCCCCAGCATTTT. V usage is TRBV19 and J usage is TRBJ1-5, with 7 positions matching TRBD1. This CDR3 has 17 amino acids. In germline, CDR1 is LNHDA, CDR2 SQIVND (reference sequence). J gave up 5 bases and V 3 bases, and 13 bases lay outside the gene matches.

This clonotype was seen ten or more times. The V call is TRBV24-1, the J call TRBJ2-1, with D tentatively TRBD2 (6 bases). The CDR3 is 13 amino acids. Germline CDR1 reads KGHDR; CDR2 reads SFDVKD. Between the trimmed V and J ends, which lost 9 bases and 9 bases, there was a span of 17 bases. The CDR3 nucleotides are TGTGCCACCTCCTGGGGGGAGTCGGTTGAGCAGTTCTTC. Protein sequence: CATSWGESVEQFF.

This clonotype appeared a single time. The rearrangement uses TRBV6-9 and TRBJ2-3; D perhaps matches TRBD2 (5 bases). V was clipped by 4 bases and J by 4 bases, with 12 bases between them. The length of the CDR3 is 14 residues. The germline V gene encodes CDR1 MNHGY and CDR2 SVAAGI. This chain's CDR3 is CASSWRRPPDTQYF. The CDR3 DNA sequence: TGTGCCAGCAGTTGGAGGAGGCCCCCAGATACGCAGTATTTT.

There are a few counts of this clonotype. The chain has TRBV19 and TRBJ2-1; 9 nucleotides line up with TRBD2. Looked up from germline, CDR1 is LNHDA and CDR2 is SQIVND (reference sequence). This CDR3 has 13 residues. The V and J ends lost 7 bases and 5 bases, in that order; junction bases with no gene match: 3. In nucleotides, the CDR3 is TGTGCCAGTAAGGTAGCGGGAGACAATGAGCAGTTCTTC. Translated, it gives CASKVAGDNEQFF.

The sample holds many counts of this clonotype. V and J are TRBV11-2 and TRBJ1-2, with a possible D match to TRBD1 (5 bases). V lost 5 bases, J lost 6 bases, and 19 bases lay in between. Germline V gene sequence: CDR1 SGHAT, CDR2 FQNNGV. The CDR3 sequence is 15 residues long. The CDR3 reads CASSTAPGYGNGYTF. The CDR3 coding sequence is TGTGCCAGCAGCACTGCCCCAGGGTATGGTAATGGCTACACCTTC. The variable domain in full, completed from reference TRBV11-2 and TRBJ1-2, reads EAGVAQSPRYKIIEKRQSVAFWCNPISGHATLYWYQQILGQGPKLLIQFQNNGVVDDSQLPKDRFSAERLKGVDSTLKIQPAKLEDSAVYLCASSTAPGYGNGYTFGSGTRLTVV.

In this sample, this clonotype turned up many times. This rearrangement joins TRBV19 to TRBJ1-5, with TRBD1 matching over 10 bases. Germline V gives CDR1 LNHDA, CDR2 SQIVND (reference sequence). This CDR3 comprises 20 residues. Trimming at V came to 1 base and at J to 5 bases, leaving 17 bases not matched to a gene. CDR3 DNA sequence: TGTGCCAGTAGTATAGGTCGTAGTCGGACAGGGGGGTTTGATGATCAGCCCCAGCATTTT. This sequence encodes CASSIGRSRTGGFDDQPQHF.

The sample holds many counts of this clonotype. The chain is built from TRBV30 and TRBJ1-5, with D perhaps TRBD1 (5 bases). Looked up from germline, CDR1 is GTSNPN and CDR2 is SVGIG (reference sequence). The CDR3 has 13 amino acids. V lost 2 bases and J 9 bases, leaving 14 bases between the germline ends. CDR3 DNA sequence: TGTGCCTGGAGTCCGGGAATCCAGGGGCCCCAGCATTTT. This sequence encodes CAWSPGIQGPQHF.

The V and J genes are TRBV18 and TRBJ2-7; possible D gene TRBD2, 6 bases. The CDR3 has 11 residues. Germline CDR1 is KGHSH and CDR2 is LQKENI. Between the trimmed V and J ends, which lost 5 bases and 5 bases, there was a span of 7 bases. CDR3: CASSGGNEQYF. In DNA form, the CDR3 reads TGTGCCAGCTCAGGGGGGAACGAGCAGTACTTC.

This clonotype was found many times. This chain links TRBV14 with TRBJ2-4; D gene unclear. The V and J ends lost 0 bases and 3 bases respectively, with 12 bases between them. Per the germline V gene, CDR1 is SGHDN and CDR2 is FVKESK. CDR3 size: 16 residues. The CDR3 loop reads CASSQETRDFKNIQYF. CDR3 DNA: TGTGCCAGCAGCCAAGAGACCCGAGACTTCAAAAACATTCAGTACTTC. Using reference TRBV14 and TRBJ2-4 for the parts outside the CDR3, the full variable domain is EAGVTQFPSHSVIEKGQTVTLRCDPISGHDNLYWYRRVMGKEIKFLLHFVKESKQDESGMPNNRFLAERTGGTYSTLKVQPAELEDSGVYFCASSQETRDFKNIQYFGAGTRLSVL.

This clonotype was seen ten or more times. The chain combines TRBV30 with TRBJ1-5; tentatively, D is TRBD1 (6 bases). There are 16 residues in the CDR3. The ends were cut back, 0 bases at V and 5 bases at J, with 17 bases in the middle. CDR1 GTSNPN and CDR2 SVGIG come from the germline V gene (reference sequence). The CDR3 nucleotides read TGTGCCTGGAGTGTGCGACAGGACTACCTGGATCAGCCCCAGCATTTT. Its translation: CAWSVRQDYLDQPQHF.

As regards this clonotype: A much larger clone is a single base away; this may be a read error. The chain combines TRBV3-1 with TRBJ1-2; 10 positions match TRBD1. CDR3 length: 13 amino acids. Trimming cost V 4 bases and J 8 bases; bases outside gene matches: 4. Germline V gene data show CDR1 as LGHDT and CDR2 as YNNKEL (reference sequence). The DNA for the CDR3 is TGTGCCAGCAGCCCAGGGGACAGGGGCGGCTACACCTTC. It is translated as CASSPGDRGGYTF.

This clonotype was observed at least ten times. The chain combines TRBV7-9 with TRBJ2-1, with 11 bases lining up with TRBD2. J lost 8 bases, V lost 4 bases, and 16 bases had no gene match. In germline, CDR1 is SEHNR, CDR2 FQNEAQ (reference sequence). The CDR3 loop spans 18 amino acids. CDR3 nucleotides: TGTGCCAGCAGCTCACCATCCCCTCGGCTAGCGGGAGGTCATGAGCAGTTCTTC. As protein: CASSSPSPRLAGGHEQFF.

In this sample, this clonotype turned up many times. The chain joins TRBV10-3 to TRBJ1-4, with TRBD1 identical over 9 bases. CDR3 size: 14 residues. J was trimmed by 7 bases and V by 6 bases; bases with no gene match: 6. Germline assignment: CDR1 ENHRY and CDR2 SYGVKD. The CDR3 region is CAIRPGQGGEKLFF. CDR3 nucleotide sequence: TGTGCCATCAGACCGGGACAGGGTGGTGAAAAACTGTTTTTT.

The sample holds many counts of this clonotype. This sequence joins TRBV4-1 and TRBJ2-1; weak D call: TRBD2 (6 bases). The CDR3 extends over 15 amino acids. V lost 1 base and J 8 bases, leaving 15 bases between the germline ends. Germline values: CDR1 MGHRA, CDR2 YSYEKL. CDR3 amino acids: CASSQARTIRDEQFF. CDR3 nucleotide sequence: TGCGCCAGCAGCCAAGCCCGGACTATTCGAGATGAGCAGTTCTTC.

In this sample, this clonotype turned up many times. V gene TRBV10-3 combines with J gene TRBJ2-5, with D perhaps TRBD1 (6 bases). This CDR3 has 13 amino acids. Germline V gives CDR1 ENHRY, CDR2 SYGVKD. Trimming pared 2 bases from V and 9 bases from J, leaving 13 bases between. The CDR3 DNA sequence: TGTGCCATCAGTGAGGCAGAGCCAGGGGCCCAGTACTTC. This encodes CAISEAEPGAQYF.

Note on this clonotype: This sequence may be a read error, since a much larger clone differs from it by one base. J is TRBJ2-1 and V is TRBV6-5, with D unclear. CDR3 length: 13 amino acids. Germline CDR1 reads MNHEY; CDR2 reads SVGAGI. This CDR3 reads CANSSLGNNEQFF. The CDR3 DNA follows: TGTGCCAACAGTTCGCTGGGTAACAATGAGCAGTTCTTC.

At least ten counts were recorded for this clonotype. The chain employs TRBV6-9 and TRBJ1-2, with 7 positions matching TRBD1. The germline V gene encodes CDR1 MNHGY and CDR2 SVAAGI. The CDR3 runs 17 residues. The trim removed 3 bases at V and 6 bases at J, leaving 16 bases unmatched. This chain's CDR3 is CASSYLPRQGGMDGYTF. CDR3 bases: TGTGCCAGCAGTTACCTACCTAGACAGGGAGGTATGGATGGCTACACCTTC.

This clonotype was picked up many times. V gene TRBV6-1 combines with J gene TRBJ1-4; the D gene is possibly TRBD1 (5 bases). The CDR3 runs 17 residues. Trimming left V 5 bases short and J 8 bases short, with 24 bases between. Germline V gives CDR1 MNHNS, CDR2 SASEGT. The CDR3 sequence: CASSNLGAGVFYEKLFF. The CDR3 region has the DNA TGTGCCAGCAGTAACCTCGGGGCAGGTGTTTTCTACGAAAAACTGTTTTTT.